This entry concerns a single TCR beta chain. Its antigen is undetermined. These data are taken from a study of cytomegalovirus exposure and HLA in healthy donors. Study-level information: Roughly 80 million unique TCRs from HLA-typed donors were held in an early data release.

Study outcomes and limitations: According to the study, roughly 180 TCR beta chains were cytomegalovirus-associated.

CDR1 is ENHRY and CDR2 is SYGVKD in the germline V gene. The ends were cut back, 0 bases at V and 4 bases at J, with 12 bases in the middle. CDR3 length: 15 amino acids. 60 Vbeta and 13 Jbeta primers were used in PCR. Assay: immunoSEQ multiplex PCR; the TCRdb copy retains only in-frame clones and omits some. The repertoire holds 70,000 to 80,000 clones, with roughly 82% as singletons. Specimen: PBMCs. V and J are TRBV10-3 and TRBJ1-1; D perhaps matches TRBD1 (6 bases). The sequence came from a man younger than 35 in good health and CMV-seronegative. The CDR3 reads CAISESQGLGTEAFF. The DNA for the CDR3 is TGTGCCATCAGTGAGTCTCAGGGGCTGGGCACTGAAGCTTTCTTT.